The 30 T cell receptor beta chains below come from one sample, sequenced in a study of blood T cell repertoires in COVID-19 (dated by TCRdb to 2018 to 2021). Preparation of the library involved the immunoSEQ multiplex PCR assay. Sourced from immuneACCESS, this table was stored by TCRdb with only in-frame sequences that have V and J called. A share of the clones is absent; for the studies checked, an unresolved V gene accounts for under half, and the remainder has no known explanation. This sample comprises about 670,000 clones, about nine tenths of them detected only once. The ten largest clones represent roughly 0.25% of the sample. Sequenced input: peripheral blood. All receptors derive from a woman between 18 and 29 years old with acute or convalescent COVID-19.

The rearrangement uses TRBV9 and TRBJ1-1; 8 bases agree with TRBD1. The ends lost 2 bases at V and 7 bases at J; junction bases unmatched: 22. CDR1 and CDR2 from the germline V gene are SGDLS and YYNGEE. This CDR3 is 19 amino acids long. The CDR3 is CASSVGPIDRGPRVGEAFF. The DNA of the CDR3 is TGTGCCAGCAGCGTCGGTCCCATTGACAGGGGACCCAGGGTCGGTGAAGCTTTCTTT.

The chain uses TRBV3-1 (or the pseudogene TRBV3-2) and TRBJ2-2, with 7 nucleotides matching TRBD1. The length of the CDR3 is 14 residues. Germline V CDR1 and CDR2: LGHDT, YNNKEL (reference sequence). J was trimmed by 1 base and V by 6 bases; bases with no gene match: 2. CDR3 DNA sequence: TGTGCCAGCAGACGACAGGGGAACACCGGGGAGCTGTTTTTT. It is translated as CASRRQGNTGELFF.

The chain joins TRBV28 to TRBJ1-6; weak D call: TRBD1 (6 bases). Germline lookup yields CDR1 MDHEN and CDR2 SYDVKM. The CDR3 is 19 residues long. Trimming cost V 2 bases and J 14 bases, with 31 bases left between them. The chain's CDR3 is CASSLGGHGASRFTLSLHF. DNA of the CDR3: TGTGCCAGCAGTTTAGGGGGACATGGGGCCTCCCGGTTTACGTTGTCCCTCCACTTT.

This chain joins TRBV19 and TRBJ1-5, with D hard to call. The V and J ends lost 5 bases and 7 bases respectively, with 12 bases between them. This CDR3 spans 13 amino acids. CDR1 and CDR2 from the germline V gene are LNHDA and SQIVND (reference sequence). The CDR3 nucleotides read TGTGCCAGTAGTTCGGGGAAGGTGCAGCCCCAGCATTTT. It specifies CASSSGKVQPQHF.

The CDR3 protein is CASSDGGTGGHGYTF. As DNA, the CDR3 is TGTGCCAGCAGTGACGGGGGGACAGGGGGGCATGGCTACACCTTC. V is TRBV6-4 and J is TRBJ1-2; 11 bases line up with TRBD1. Trimming removed 2 bases from V and 6 bases from J; junction bases left unmatched: 5. The CDR3 length is 15 residues. Per the germline V gene, CDR1 is MRHNA and CDR2 is SNTAGT.

The rearrangement joins TRBV6-5 to TRBJ1-1; D ambiguous. The V and J ends lost 0 bases and 1 base respectively, with 9 bases between them. This CDR3 is 15 amino acids long. Germline V gene sequence: CDR1 MNHEY, CDR2 SVGAGI. The CDR3 here is CASSYSNIRNTEAFF. CDR3 bases: TGTGCCAGCAGTTACTCGAACATCCGGAACACTGAAGCTTTCTTT.

The chain joins TRBV27 to TRBJ2-7, with D tentatively TRBD2 (5 bases). The CDR3 has 14 amino acids. The V end was cut by 2 bases, the J end by 0 bases, with 8 bases between. Germline values: CDR1 MNHEY, CDR2 SMNVEV (reference sequence). Here the CDR3 reads CASSLERGSYEQYF. The CDR3 coding sequence is TGTGCCAGCAGTTTAGAACGGGGCTCCTACGAGCAGTACTTC.

J is TRBJ1-1 and V is TRBV2; 9 bases match TRBD1. Germline-derived CDR1 and CDR2 are SNHLY and FYNNEI. Unmatched junction bases numbered 8, after V lost 6 bases and J lost 3 bases. The CDR3 has 15 amino acids. CDR3 bases: TGTGCCAGCAGCGCCGGGACAGGGAAGTACACTGAAGCTTTCTTT. Residues: CASSAGTGKYTEAFF. The full variable domain, with the rest looked up from reference TRBV2 and TRBJ1-1, is EPEVTQTPSHQVTQMGQEVILRCVPISNHLYFYWYRQILGQKVEFLVSFYNNEISEKSEIFDDQFSVERPDGSNFTLKIRSTKLEDSAMYFCASSAGTGKYTEAFFGQGTRLTVV.

CDR3 in amino acids: CASSRGQGPDTQYF. CDR3 nucleotides: TGTGCCAGTAGTAGGGGACAGGGCCCCGACACGCAGTATTTT. The chain combines TRBV19 with TRBJ2-3, with 9 bases matching TRBD1. Losses at the gene ends were 4 bases for V and 9 bases for J; bases not matched to a gene: 8. CDR1 is LNHDA, CDR2 SQIVND, per germline (reference sequence). This CDR3 is built from 14 residues.

This sequence joins TRBV15 and TRBJ1-5; TRBD1 is a possible D gene (6 bases). This CDR3 region has 15 residues. The ends were cut back, 3 bases at V and 9 bases at J, with 18 bases in the middle. CDR1 is LNHNV, CDR2 YYDKDF, per germline (reference sequence). The CDR3 bases are TGTGCCACCAGCAGGGAACGAAACAGGGTGGGGCCCCAGCATTTT. Protein: CATSRERNRVGPQHF.

The chain uses TRBV4-1 and TRBJ1-5; weak D call: TRBD1 (6 bases). Germline-derived CDR1 and CDR2 are MGHRA and YSYEKL. CDR3 size: 18 residues. V was shortened by 4 bases and J by 0 bases, with 19 bases between the two germline ends. CDR3 DNA sequence: TGCGCCAGCAGCCCCCTTCCGACAGGCCCTTATAGCAATCAGCCCCAGCATTTT. Encoded protein: CASSPLPTGPYSNQPQHF.

V usage is TRBV29-1 and J usage is TRBJ1-1; a possible D gene is TRBD1 (5 bases). The CDR3 length is 10 residues. V lost 6 bases and J 11 bases, leaving 13 bases between the germline ends. CDR1 is SQVTM and CDR2 is ANQGSEA in the germline V gene. The DNA of the CDR3 is TGCAGCGTAGACTTGGGGGGTGCTTTCTTT. Amino acid sequence: CSVDLGGAFF.

The chain couples TRBV9 to TRBJ1-1; D might be TRBD1 (5 bases). Germline loops: CDR1 SGDLS, CDR2 YYNGEE. Trimming cost V 0 bases and J 2 bases, with 8 bases left between them. The CDR3 covers 14 residues. The CDR3 DNA is TGTGCCAGCAGCGTAGGGACACCTAACACTGAAGCTTTCTTT. Translating gives CASSVGTPNTEAFF.

The chain employs TRBV27 and TRBJ1-2; D perhaps matches TRBD1 (5 bases). Trimming removed 4 bases from V and 6 bases from J, with 15 bases in between. This CDR3 has 14 residues. Germline-derived CDR1 and CDR2 are MNHEY and SMNVEV (reference sequence). The CDR3 nucleotides read TGTGCCAGCAGTTCAGCAGGGCCCCTCGATGGCTACACCTTC. Residues: CASSSAGPLDGYTF.

The chain links TRBV6-5 to TRBJ1-2; no clear D gene. This CDR3 spans 14 amino acids. Germline values: CDR1 MNHEY, CDR2 SVGAGI. Trimming removed 2 bases at V and 8 bases at J, with 15 bases between. CDR3 bases: TGTGCCAGCAGTTACCCCGGGTCATTCGGAGGCTACACCTTC. Translating gives CASSYPGSFGGYTF.

This clone has a handful of counts. The chain recombines TRBV7-6 with TRBJ1-6; D may be TRBD1 (5 bases). Germline CDR1 is SGHVS and CDR2 is FNYEAQ. The CDR3 has 13 residues. V lost 8 bases, J lost 12 bases, and 17 bases lay in between. The CDR3 spells CASSGSIVLPLHF. The CDR3 bases are TGTGCCAGCTCAGGGTCAATAGTGCTACCCCTCCACTTT.

The chain is built from TRBV29-1 and TRBJ1-3, with a tentative D call TRBD1 (6 bases). Germline V CDR1 and CDR2: SQVTM, ANQGSEA. V shed 7 bases and J shed 2 bases, with 9 bases lying between them. The CDR3 extends over 12 amino acids. CDR3 residues: CSARGTGNTIYF. The CDR3 DNA reads TGCAGCGCCAGGGGAACTGGAAACACCATATATTTT.

The V gene is TRBV10-1, the J gene TRBJ2-7, with 7 bases that match TRBD1. V shed 9 bases, J shed 3 bases, and the junction held 14 bases outside the gene matches. The CDR3 is 15 amino acids. Germline V gives CDR1 WNHNN, CDR2 SYGVQD (reference sequence). The CDR3 loop is CASLTGIRLGYEQYF. The CDR3 nucleotides are TGCGCCAGTTTGACAGGGATTCGGTTGGGCTACGAGCAGTACTTC.

This clone was observed a single time. The CDR3 sequence: CASSSLQGAGAGANVLTF. CDR3 DNA: TGTGCCAGCAGCTCGCTACAGGGGGCGGGAGCTGGGGCCAACGTCCTGACTTTC. V usage is TRBV9 and J usage is TRBJ2-6; TRBD1 agrees at 9 bases. From germline, CDR1 is SGDLS and CDR2 YYNGEE. This CDR3 contains 18 residues. J gave up 2 bases and V 4 bases, and 10 bases lay outside the gene matches.

The chain combines TRBV3-1 (or the pseudogene TRBV3-2) with TRBJ1-1; TRBD1 is a possible D gene (6 bases). The CDR3 totals 14 residues. The V gene lost 0 bases and the J gene lost 5 bases, with 10 bases spanning the gap. Per the germline V gene, CDR1 is LGHDT and CDR2 is YNNKEL (reference sequence). In DNA form, the CDR3 reads TGTGCCAGCAGCCAAGAGGACAGCCGGACTGAAGCTTTCTTT. This gives the protein CASSQEDSRTEAFF.

This clone came up a few times. Other DNA sequences in this sample translate to the same CDR3. V usage is TRBV7-9 and J usage is TRBJ2-7; 9 nucleotides align to TRBD1. Per the germline V gene, CDR1 is SEHNR and CDR2 is FQNEAQ (reference sequence). Germline trimming cut 5 bases from V and 3 bases from J; bases unmatched to any gene: 2. This CDR3 spans 13 amino acids. CDR3 nucleotides: TGTGCCAGCAGCCCGGGACAGGGCTACGAGCAGTACTTC. Translating gives CASSPGQGYEQYF.

This clone was counted only a few times. J is TRBJ2-7 and V is TRBV6-2 or TRBV6-3; 10 positions match TRBD1. The CDR3 contains 15 residues. Looked up from germline, CDR1 is MNHEY and CDR2 is SVGEGT. V was pared by 1 base and J by 2 bases, with 2 bases of the junction left unmatched. CDR3 amino acids: CASSYLGQGTYEQYF. As DNA, the CDR3 is TGTGCCAGCAGTTACTTGGGACAGGGGACCTACGAGCAGTACTTC.

The V gene is TRBV27, the J gene TRBJ1-2; tentative D call: TRBD1 (5 bases). Trimming took off 3 bases at V and 7 bases at J, with 12 bases between the two ends. Germline V gene sequence: CDR1 MNHEY, CDR2 SMNVEV (reference sequence). The CDR3 is made up of 13 amino acids. CDR3 sequence: CASSFWQGSGYTF. CDR3 DNA: TGTGCCAGCAGTTTTTGGCAGGGAAGTGGCTACACCTTC.

The rearrangement joins TRBV5-1 to TRBJ2-1; no reliable D call. This CDR3 is 14 amino acids long. Trimming pared 0 bases from V and 8 bases from J, leaving 12 bases between. Germline V lookup: CDR1 SGHRS, CDR2 YFSETQ. CDR3 sequence: CASSLAPEIDEQFF. The CDR3 DNA follows: TGCGCCAGCAGCTTGGCCCCGGAGATCGATGAGCAGTTCTTC. Together with reference TRBV5-1 and TRBJ2-1, the CDR3 gives the full variable domain: KAGVTQTPRYLIKTRGQQVTLSCSPISGHRSVSWYQQTPGQGLQFLFEYFSETQRNKGNFPGRFSGRQFSNSRSEMNVSTLELGDSALYLCASSLAPEIDEQFFGPGTRLTVL.

The rearrangement joins TRBV24-1 to TRBJ2-3, with 9 bases aligning to TRBD1. V gave up 5 bases and J gave up 1 base; unmatched junction bases: 6. This CDR3 comprises 16 residues. Germline CDR1 and CDR2: KGHDR and SFDVKD. CDR3 protein: CATSGRQGGGTDTQYF. CDR3 DNA: TGTGCCACCAGTGGCAGACAGGGGGGGGGCACAGATACGCAGTATTTT.

The chain employs TRBV29-1 and TRBJ2-7; 7 bases align to TRBD1. The CDR3 covers 15 residues. Trimming took 5 bases from V and 0 from J; bases not matched to a gene: 10. CDR1 and CDR2 from the germline V gene are SQVTM and ANQGSEA. CDR3 nucleotides: TGCAGCGTTTTCCACAGGGGCTCGAGCTCCTACGAGCAGTACTTC. Amino acids: CSVFHRGSSSYEQYF.

This clone appeared a single time. The V call is TRBV7-6, the J call TRBJ1-1; 11 bases line up with TRBD1. V gave up 5 bases and J gave up 8 bases; unmatched junction bases: 7. Germline CDR1 reads SGHVS; CDR2 reads FNYEAQ. The CDR3 consists of 14 residues. The CDR3 region has the DNA TGTGCCAGCAGCCCCCCGGGGACAGGGGGAGAAGCTTTCTTT. Encoded protein: CASSPPGTGGEAFF.

The rearrangement uses TRBV12-3 or TRBV12-4 and TRBJ1-2; D uncertain. Trimming cost V 7 bases and J 4 bases, with 10 bases left between them. The CDR3 has 12 amino acids. The CDR3 region has the DNA TGTGCCAGCACCCCCGGACTCTATGGCTACACCTTC. It encodes CASTPGLYGYTF.

The chain recombines TRBV19 with TRBJ2-1, with TRBD1 matching over 9 bases. Germline V gene lookup returns CDR1 LNHDA and CDR2 SQIVND (reference sequence). The CDR3 has 15 amino acids. J was trimmed by 6 bases and V by 6 bases; bases with no gene match: 9. CDR3 sequence: CASSIGQGSPNEQFF. CDR3 DNA: TGTGCCAGTAGCATCGGACAGGGGAGTCCCAATGAGCAGTTCTTC.

The chain links TRBV7-6 to TRBJ2-5; TRBD2 is a possible D gene (6 bases). Germline CDR1 SGHVS, CDR2 FNYEAQ. The V end lost 3 bases, the J end lost 5 bases, and 19 bases lay between the germline ends. This CDR3 contains 16 residues. The chain's CDR3 is CASSLEGSAAWETQYF. The CDR3 region has the DNA TGTGCCAGCAGCTTGGAGGGGTCGGCGGCATGGGAGACCCAGTACTTC.